Described below is a single T cell receptor beta chain sequence and its context. The sample belongs to a study of blood T cell repertoires in COVID-19. In the study overall: COVID-19 samples, acute and convalescent, were from the United States, Italy and Spain. Sample material is recorded as cDNA or gDNA derived from T cells, B-cell-depleted T cells, or PBMCs.

The cohort comprised adults aged roughly 18 to 95 years residing in about two dozen US areas. The trim removed 5 bases at V and 0 bases at J, leaving 9 bases unmatched. The CDR3 length is 16 residues. The germline V gene encodes CDR1 LGHDT and CDR2 YNNKEL (reference sequence). Method: immunoSEQ multiplex PCR; TCRdb's copy keeps in-frame clones and lacks some. The data show 290,000 or so clones, roughly 80% seen once. The origin of this receptor is a middle-aged man who had been exposed to COVID-19. Sequencing used PBMCs or T cells enriched from blood (not recorded which). V gene TRBV3-1 (or the pseudogene TRBV3-2) combines with J gene TRBJ1-1; TRBD1 matches 7 bases. The CDR3, as DNA: TGTGCCAGCAGCGCGACAGGGACTTGGGTGAACACTGAAGCTTTCTTT. Protein sequence: CASSATGTWVNTEAFF.